Given below is one T cell receptor (beta chain) in context. Antigen: not known. The sample is drawn from a study of beta chain features in type 1 diabetes. For the study at large: Patients shared similar age, gender and cell yields with healthy donors.

Regarding the study as a whole: Patients with type 1 diabetes showed fewer VDJ junction insertions and more deletions. Type 1 diabetes patients had TCRB CDR3s that were shorter (moderately but significantly so) in all four CD4+ subsets. Shorter templates might be favored by PCR, equally in patients and controls.

Germline V CDR1 and CDR2: GTSNPN, SVGIG (reference sequence). This CDR3 has 17 residues. V was pared by 0 bases and J by 0 bases, with 12 bases between. TCRB transcripts that were expressed got sequenced, as all of the isolated RNA had been reverse transcribed. Naive, central memory and regulatory T cell samples came to a mean of roughly 3.6 million reads. Sequencing used immunoSEQ multiplex PCR; TCRdb keeps in-frame clones, though not all of them. In the table there are 150,000 to 200,000 clones, roughly 60% of which are singletons. The clonotype was recovered from a man younger than 40 with type 1 diabetes. The J gene is TRBJ1-6, the V gene TRBV30; D unclear. The sequenced material came from naive CD4+ T cells from blood. Written as DNA, the CDR3 is TGTGCCTGGAGTGTGGAAAGGACTAGCTCCTATAATTCACCCCTCCACTTT. It translates to CAWSVERTSSYNSPLHF.